This passage covers 21 T cell receptor beta chains from one sample sequenced in a study of radiotherapy plus CTLA-4 blockade in lung cancer (dated 2018 in TCRdb). Libraries came from the immunoSEQ multiplex PCR assay. Held by TCRdb, this immuneACCESS table contains in-frame sequences only and omits some clones. Under half of the omission traces to an unresolved V gene where checked; the cause of the rest is unknown. The sample profile shows about 76,000 clones; 78% of them were found once. The ten largest clones capture approximately 22% of the sample. Here the sequenced sample was peripheral blood, taken from a patient treated with radiotherapy plus ipilimumab. These receptors were collected from a human donor with non-small cell lung cancer whose response to radiotherapy plus ipilimumab could not be evaluated. Some clones in this sample may be carry-over from other donors' samples.

The chain combines TRBV6-6 with TRBJ2-1, with 7 bases matching TRBD2. From germline, CDR1 is MNHNY and CDR2 SVGAGI (reference sequence). The CDR3 has 12 residues. With V trimmed by 11 bases and J by 8 bases, 9 bases remained unmatched. The CDR3 DNA reads TGTGCCTCCTGGACTAGAACGCATGAGCAGTTCTTC. It translates to CASWTRTHEQFF.

The genes are TRBV29-1 and TRBJ1-2; 9 nucleotides agree with TRBD1. Germline V lookup: CDR1 SQVTM, CDR2 ANQGSEA. The CDR3 covers 15 residues. V dropped 7 bases and J dropped 8; count of bases not matched to a gene: 17. CDR3: CSALPPGQGTSGYTF. The CDR3 coding sequence is TGCAGCGCTCTACCGCCGGGACAGGGTACATCCGGCTACACCTTC.

The chain carries TRBV27 and TRBJ2-2; a weak D match, TRBD1 (6 bases). Looked up from germline, CDR1 is MNHEY and CDR2 is SMNVEV (reference sequence). Between the trimmed V and J ends, which lost 2 bases and 7 bases, there was a span of 11 bases. The CDR3 has 14 amino acids. The CDR3 sequence: CASSLRGGSGELFF. CDR3 sequence (DNA): TGTGCCAGCAGTTTACGTGGGGGCAGCGGGGAGCTGTTTTTT.

The chain employs TRBV2 and TRBJ1-2, with D tentatively TRBD1 (6 bases). Per germline, CDR1 SNHLY and CDR2 FYNNEI. Trimming removed 3 bases from V and 5 bases from J, with 10 bases in between. The CDR3 extends over 13 amino acids. This CDR3 reads CASSDGTRYGYTF. CDR3 nucleotides: TGTGCCAGCAGTGACGGGACACGTTATGGCTACACCTTC. The variable domain in full, with the rest retrieved from reference TRBV2 and TRBJ1-2, is EPEVTQTPSHQVTQMGQEVILRCVPISNHLYFYWYRQILGQKVEFLVSFYNNEISEKSEIFDDQFSVERPDGSNFTLKIRSTKLEDSAMYFCASSDGTRYGYTFGSGTRLTVV.

The rearrangement uses TRBV11-2 and TRBJ2-5; a possible D gene is TRBD2 (5 bases). The DNA end is more similar to TRBJ2-7, so the J call may be wrong. CDR3 length: 17 residues. Germline-derived CDR1 and CDR2 are SGHAT and FQNNGV. This CDR3 reads CASSFDPVSSGIGEQYF. The CDR3 region has the DNA TGTGCCAGCAGCTTCGACCCTGTGTCAAGCGGCATAGGCGAGCAGTACTTC.

This chain connects TRBV7-2 to TRBJ2-5, with 7 positions matching TRBD2. The trim removed 4 bases at V and 5 bases at J, leaving 7 bases unmatched. Looked up from germline, CDR1 is SGHTA and CDR2 is FQGNSA. CDR3 length equals 14 residues. The CDR3 coding sequence is TGTGCCAGCAGCTATCAGCGGGGTTGGGAGACCCAGTACTTC. It translates to CASSYQRGWETQYF.

The rearrangement uses TRBV15 and TRBJ1-5; D unresolved. V shed 1 base and J shed 5 bases, with 6 bases lying between them. The CDR3 extends over 13 amino acids. Looked up from germline, CDR1 is LNHNV and CDR2 is YYDKDF (reference sequence). The CDR3 region has the DNA TGTGCCACCAGCAGAGCGGGTGATCAGCCCCAGCATTTT. It codes for CATSRAGDQPQHF.

The chain has TRBV2 and TRBJ1-2; no firm D call. The germline V gene encodes CDR1 SNHLY and CDR2 FYNNEI. The V end was cut by 7 bases, the J end by 8 bases, with 14 bases between. This CDR3 is built from 12 residues. The CDR3 here is CASKREREGYTF. The CDR3 DNA sequence: TGTGCCAGCAAAAGGGAGAGAGAAGGCTACACCTTC.

This clone was recorded only once. The chain employs TRBV4-1 and TRBJ2-6; D gene unclear. V was clipped by 2 bases and J by 2 bases, with 4 bases between them. Per germline, CDR1 MGHRA and CDR2 YSYEKL. CDR3 size: 14 residues. The CDR3 DNA reads as TGCGCCAGCAGCCAACCTACTGGGGCCAACGTCCTGACTTTC. Its translation: CASSQPTGANVLTF.

The chain links TRBV19 to TRBJ2-2, with 7 bases lining up with TRBD1. The CDR3 contains 18 residues. After removal of 0 bases from V and 2 bases from J, the junction contained 9 bases not matched to a gene. In germline, CDR1 is LNHDA, CDR2 SQIVND (reference sequence). The CDR3 nucleotides read TGTGCCAGTAGTATAGACCCCGCCCGGGACAGAAACACCGGGGAGCTGTTTTTT. It yields the protein CASSIDPARDRNTGELFF.

The genes are TRBV30 and TRBJ2-2, with a possible D match to TRBD2 (6 bases). The germline V gene encodes CDR1 GTSNPN and CDR2 SVGIG (reference sequence). V shed 1 base and J shed 6 bases, with 18 bases lying between them. The CDR3 is 16 residues long. The CDR3 coding sequence is TGTGCCTGGAGTGCCGCCCGGACGGAGGGCGCCGGGGAGCTGTTTTTT. Its translation: CAWSAARTEGAGELFF.

The chain carries TRBV7-3 and TRBJ1-1; D may be TRBD1 (5 bases). CDR3 length: 13 residues. The V gene's germline CDR1 is SGHTA and CDR2 FQGTGA. Trimming left V 3 bases short and J 1 base short, with 6 bases between. CDR3 sequence (DNA): TGTGCCAGCAGCTTCAGGGCGAACACTGAAGCTTTCTTT. Amino acids: CASSFRANTEAFF.

With regard to this clone: Within the sample, other DNA sequences also encode this same CDR3. The chain carries TRBV18 and TRBJ1-6; the match to TRBD1 covers 10 bases. This CDR3 region has 15 residues. Germline CDR1 reads KGHSH; CDR2 reads LQKENI. J lost 4 bases, V lost 8 bases, and 5 bases had no gene match. The CDR3 DNA is TGTGCCAGCCGTGACAGGGGGCTTTATAATTCACCCCTCCACTTT. Its protein is CASRDRGLYNSPLHF.

This clone appeared once. V gene TRBV5-1 combines with J gene TRBJ2-5; 8 nucleotides line up with TRBD2. The CDR3 totals 14 residues. Germline V gives CDR1 SGHRS, CDR2 YFSETQ. J gave up 5 bases and V 6 bases, and 9 bases lay outside the gene matches. Written as DNA, the CDR3 is TGCGCCAGCACCAAGGGACCGGGAGGGGAGACCCAGTACTTC. Protein product: CASTKGPGGETQYF.

The V and J genes are TRBV5-8 and TRBJ2-3; possibly TRBD1 for D (6 bases). V lost 0 bases to trimming and J lost 4 bases, with 15 bases between them. Germline V gene data show CDR1 as SGHTS and CDR2 as YDEGEE. The CDR3 is 16 residues long. For the CDR3, the DNA is TGTGCCAGCAGCTTGGGAGGCCAGGGGATGCCAGATACGCAGTATTTT. It specifies CASSLGGQGMPDTQYF.

This clone was seen a handful of times. This rearrangement joins TRBV4-2 to TRBJ2-5; a possible D gene is TRBD2 (6 bases). The ends were cut back, 5 bases at V and 1 base at J, with 8 bases in the middle. The CDR3 covers 13 residues. CDR1 and CDR2 (germline): LGHNA, YNFKEQ. The DNA for the CDR3 is TGTGCCAGCAGCGAGACTAGCCAAGAGACCCAGTACTTC. Translating gives CASSETSQETQYF.

V and J are TRBV18 and TRBJ2-5; no clear D. Germline CDR1 reads KGHSH; CDR2 reads LQKENI. CDR3 length: 12 residues. Trimming left V 3 bases short and J 1 base short, with 3 bases between. The CDR3 loop reads CASSPVQETQYF. The DNA of the CDR3 is TGTGCCAGCTCACCCGTCCAAGAGACCCAGTACTTC.

The chain combines TRBV13 with TRBJ2-7, with a possible D match to TRBD2 (5 bases). Trimming pared 4 bases from V and 3 bases from J, leaving 10 bases between. The germline V gene encodes CDR1 PRHDT and CDR2 FYEKMQ (reference sequence). The CDR3 sequence is 13 residues long. The CDR3 is CASSSRRDYEQYF. CDR3 bases: TGTGCCAGCAGCTCCAGACGGGACTACGAGCAGTACTTC.

The V gene is TRBV7-2, the J gene TRBJ1-1; the D is unclear. From germline, CDR1 is SGHTA and CDR2 FQGNSA. The V gene lost 5 bases and the J gene lost 0 bases, with 10 bases spanning the gap. This CDR3 region has 14 residues. CDR3 bases: TGTGCCAGCAGCCCCAGGTTCATGAACACTGAAGCTTTCTTT. Its protein product is CASSPRFMNTEAFF.

The sample holds one count of this clone. This chain uses TRBV28 with TRBJ1-5; D gene unclear. Germline lookup yields CDR1 MDHEN and CDR2 SYDVKM. Trimming stripped 2 bases from V and 3 bases from J, with 8 bases between. This CDR3 is built from 14 residues. The CDR3 reads CASSLGLDNQPQHF. For the CDR3, the DNA is TGTGCCAGCAGTTTAGGACTGGACAATCAGCCCCAGCATTTT.

The V call is TRBV5-1, the J call TRBJ2-3; D possibly corresponds to TRBD2 (5 bases). Trimming shortened V by 0 bases and J by 8 bases, and 16 bases separated the two germline ends. This CDR3 has 15 residues. Germline V CDR1 and CDR2: SGHRS, YFSETQ. CDR3 bases: TGCGCCAGCAGCTTGGACCCGGACTCACCAGGTACGCAGTATTTT. Translating it yields CASSLDPDSPGTQYF.